Included here is one T cell receptor (beta chain) sequence, with context. This clonotype was counted ten times or more. Its antigen remains undetermined. Base qualities are not recorded, but no much larger clone differs from it by a single base. The data derive from a study of early T cells in non-severe SARS-CoV-2 infection (dated by TCRdb to 2020 to 2022). Some background on the complete study: Because TCR sequencing was done on bulk RNA from unsorted whole blood, the alpha and beta chains could not be paired. What the research found in general, with its limitations: VDJdb matching was skewed toward anti-spike CD8 responses and likely underestimated virus-specific expansions, missing private and CD4 specificities.

This was a case-control study nested in a cohort of healthcare workers in London, UK, who had nasopharyngeal swab PCR tests and blood samples taken every week. Healthcare workers were recruited during the week of the UK lockdown, between 23 and 31 March 2020, and followed weekly for up to roughly 15 weeks. Library generation was performed with 5' RACE. The data were produced on a NextSeq 500. To correct for sequencing error and PCR bias, the TCR library protocol tagged individual cDNA molecules with unique molecular identifiers. Both TCR alpha and beta chains were sequenced, and tight co-correlation was observed between alpha and beta sequence abundances in each sample. In the original analysis: V gene, J gene and CDR3 annotation of TCR sequences was performed with Decombinator V4. TCRs were defined as expanded if a significant change between any two time points was detected under a Poisson model with p below 0.0001. TCR abundances were normalised to the total number of TCRs sequenced in each sample and reported as counts per million. TRAV1-2 paired with TRAJ12, TRAJ20 or TRAJ33 defined MAIT TCRs, while TRAV10 paired with TRAJ18 defined iNKT TCRs. VDJdb, accessed on 1 November 2021, was searched for TCRs annotated for CMV, EBV and SARS-CoV-2, and TCRs annotated for more than one antigen were excluded. TCRdb passed the public sequencing reads through fastp at Q25 and MiXCR, retaining productive beta sequences. Rows merge per CDR3 protein into single entries with the most common DNA and genes. Here the V and J calls rest on TCRdb's processing, not on the authors' analysis. The sample includes 50,000 or so distinct CDR3 sequences, with about 13% observed a single time. Roughly a tenth of the sample is held by the ten biggest clonotypes.

From a lookup of the germline V gene, CDR1 and CDR2 are KGHSH and LQKENI. Trimming takes 6 bases off V and 5 bases off J; junction bases not matched to a gene: 4. Including the terminal cysteine and phenylalanine, the CDR3 comprises 13 residues. The only DNA kept is the CDR3, 39 bases in frame from the first base. The source is an adult who was a healthcare worker with PCR-confirmed SARS-CoV-2 infection or an uninfected control (not recorded which). Sequenced material: whole blood. The chain employs TRBV18 and TRBJ2-5, with 9 middle bases fitting TRBD1. The DNA sequence is given as TGTGCCAGCTCCTGGGACAGGGCGGAGACCCAGTACTTC. Its translation reads: CASSWDRAETQYF.